The source of this T cell receptor beta chain is a study of monozygotic twins with inflammatory bowel disease. General observations from the study: Reduced clonotype sharing with other individuals was observed in IBD patients relative to healthy twins, especially with disease activity. Varying immunosuppressive regimens may have increased patient repertoire variability. Separate T cell subtypes could not be resolved from one another.

As regards this clonotype: The antigen is not known.

Germline loops: CDR1 DFQATT, CDR2 SNEGSKA (reference sequence). The CDR3 loop spans 12 amino acids. Using eight separate reactions per sample, the authors generated cDNA. Each CDR3 protein gets one entry in TCRdb, which reprocessed the 5' RACE reads and gives no DNA. This sample's table reports 420,000 or so distinct CDR3 sequences. The chain links TRBV20-1 to TRBJ2-7. This clonotype was obtained from a human donor with ulcerative colitis or Crohn's disease, or a healthy co-twin of an affected twin (not recorded which). Sample: blood. Here the CDR3 reads CSARSPSYEQYF.